This TCR beta chain comes out of a study of T cells after yellow fever vaccination. The CDR3 runs 17 residues. The germline CDR1 and CDR2 sequences are MDHEN and SYDVKM. Trimming pared 3 bases from V and 2 bases from J, leaving 18 bases between. This clonotype occurred a few times. Antigen: not known. Study observations and caveats: Faster peaking, at day 5 versus 15, marked a secondary response that was weaker.

TCRdb called the 5' RACE reads again in MiXCR, with one record for every CDR3 protein. The sample lists 200,000 to 300,000 distinct CDR3 sequences, 10% to 15% seen once, with 0.5% to 0.6% in the top ten. This rearrangement joins TRBV28 to TRBJ2-3; D perhaps matches TRBD2 (5 bases). The sequencing here drew on CD4+ T cells sorted from PBMCs, taken 45 days after the yellow fever booster vaccination. The receptor's source is a young man who received the YFV17D yellow fever vaccine. CDR3 region: CASSFWDLRGLTDTQYF. CDR3 DNA: TGTGCCAGCAGTTTCTGGGATTTGAGAGGGCTCACAGATACGCAGTATTTT.